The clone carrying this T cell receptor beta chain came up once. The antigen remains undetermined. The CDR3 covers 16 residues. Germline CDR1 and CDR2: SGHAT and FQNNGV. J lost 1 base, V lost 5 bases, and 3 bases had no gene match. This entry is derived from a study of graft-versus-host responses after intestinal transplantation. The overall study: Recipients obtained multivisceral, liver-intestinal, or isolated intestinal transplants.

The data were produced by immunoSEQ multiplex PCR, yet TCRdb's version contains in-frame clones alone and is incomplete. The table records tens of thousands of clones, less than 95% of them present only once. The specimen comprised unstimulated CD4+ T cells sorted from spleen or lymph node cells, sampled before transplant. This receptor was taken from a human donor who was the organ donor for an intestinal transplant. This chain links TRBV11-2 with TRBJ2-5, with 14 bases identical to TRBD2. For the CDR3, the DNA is TGTGCCAGCAGCCCCGGACTAGCGGGGGGCCAAGAGACCCAGTACTTC. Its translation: CASSPGLAGGQETQYF.